This T cell receptor beta chain came from a study of cytomegalovirus exposure and HLA in healthy donors (dated 2017 in TCRdb). Study-wide context: An earlier analysis of 550 to 700 of the donors reported about 250 Gb of sequence data and more than 90 million unique TCR beta sequences from about 200 million T cells. Across approximately 420 genotyped donors of the cohort, an average of approximately 200,000 unique TCR beta nucleotide sequences per donor were sequenced, and roughly a sixth of those sequences were non-productive. Donor age, sex, ethnicity and CMV serostatus were compiled together with the repertoire data. A later analysis re-analyzed previously published TCR beta repertoires from approximately 700 donors and added high-resolution HLA genotyping to study TCR occurrence patterns. An early release that covered approximately 600 HLA-typed donors contained approximately 290 gigabases of sequencing data and roughly 84 million unique TCR sequences. Rather than using new phenotypic data, the later analysis identified candidate immune exposures from TCR beta sequences and from how often those sequences occurred across donors. HLA typing included class I and class II loci at four-digit resolution. Using immunosequencing, the study profiled T cell repertoires from 666 subjects and related those repertoires to cytomegalovirus serostatus. All discovery cohort repertoires had been generated on a single sequencing platform. In addition to the first cohort of 666 subjects, a separate validation cohort of 120 different subjects was used. A handful of DR-DQ haplotypes were handled as single units for association and clustering because linkage in the cohort was strong. Of the roughly 400 genotyped donors, approximately 80% fell in the genetic ancestry cluster associated with self-reported Caucasian donors. To predict cytomegalovirus infection status, the study brought together high-throughput TCR immunosequencing, statistical association of individual TCRs with disease status, and machine learning. An earlier analysis of 587 of the donors applied high-throughput TCR beta sequencing to assess whether each TCR beta V gene segment acted as functional or pseudogenic. The aim of the study was to test whether cataloging public T cell receptors could identify signatures of past pathogen exposure. The number of donors typed differed by locus, with 629-630 for A, B, C, DRB1 and DQB1, over 500 for DQA1, approximately 570 for DPA1, and about 450 for DPB1. A later genetic analysis took genome-wide SNP genotypes for about 55% of the 666 donors and used that subset as a discovery cohort.

Concerning this clone itself: The target of this receptor is not known. The record has no base qualities; no much larger clone is one base away.

Libraries were built with the immunoSEQ multiplex PCR assay. For the multiplex PCR, a mixture combining 60 forward primers for TCR Vbeta segments and 13 reverse primers for TCR Jbeta segments was used. Amplification of the CDR3 region of rearranged TCR beta genes was performed with a multiplex PCR assay on genomic DNA. Amplified TCR beta libraries were sequenced as 87-base-pair reads on the Illumina HiSeq System. The paper's data handling went like this. Across the 670 or so repertoires, a later analysis counted 75 million to 90 million unique TCR beta chains, some 11 million of which were shared by at least two donors. Raw reads were error-corrected and collapsed into unique sequences with a nearest-neighbor algorithm that merged closely related sequences to remove PCR and sequencing errors. To assign V, D and J gene segments, CDR3 sequences were aligned to IMGT reference sequences. For a sequence to be retained, a match of at least six nucleotides to both a V gene segment and a J gene segment was required. A rearrangement counted as productive if the CDR3 had no stop codons and remained in frame with V and J, and every other rearrangement counted as non-productive. Following IMGT convention, CDR3 was defined as the stretch from the second conserved V-encoded cysteine up to the conserved J-encoded phenylalanine. The earlier analysis of 550 to 650 of the donors excluded any sequence lacking an unambiguous match to a single V gene segment. In an earlier analysis of more than 500 of the donors, a V segment was called functional when productive rearrangements were above 56.7%, and segregating when the standard deviation between donors exceeded 5%. A statistical classification framework was built to diagnose cytomegalovirus status from the catalog of TCR beta chain sequences. In a later analysis, TCR nucleotide sequences were compared against IMGT/GENE-DB human TR gene sequences so that V and J genes could be assigned. A later analysis assigned CDR3 sequences and most-parsimonious VDJ recombination scenarios with the TCRdist pipeline. In a later analysis, each TCR beta chain was defined by its CDR3 amino acid sequence together with its V-gene family, and reads lacking a unique V-gene family were excluded. To address suspected cross-contamination and a sequencing artifact, a later analysis removed a few hundred highly shared, low-generation-probability nucleotide sequences. For each public chain, a later analysis derived a clonal expansion index from normalized ranks of inferred template counts within each repertoire. A later analysis computed generation probabilities with a VDJ recombination model fitted to out-of-frame rearrangements, and checked the results against IGoR. A later analysis scored TCR-TCR, TCR-HLA and TCR-CMV co-occurrence with hypergeometric tests, applying a repertoire-size bias correction to TCR pairs. A later analysis estimated false discovery rates by permuting HLA or CMV assignments 20 times. A later analysis grouped co-occurring TCRs with DBSCAN, adding TCRdist sequence similarity when clustering within HLA-allele-positive subsets. Repertoires with fewer than 30,000 or more than 120,000 public chains were left out of co-occurrence clustering, as were about five repertoires with anomalous nucleotide sharing. This immuneACCESS table, as held by TCRdb, lists in-frame sequences with V and J called but not all clones. Of the missing ones, under half trace to an unresolved V gene in checked studies; the others have no known cause. The DNA gave D and trimming, while V, J and clone size come from that table. This sample lists 150,000 to 200,000 clones; approximately 72% were detected once. The top ten clones comprise roughly 6.6% of the sample.

The cohort comprised around 700 healthy bone marrow donors. All cohort members were sampled while nominally healthy, although unrecorded immune exposures were likely present. The donor tested CMV seropositive, placing the donor among the approximately 290 seropositive members of the cohort. A peripheral blood sample was provided by each donor, and peripheral blood mononuclear cells were used for TCR beta sequencing. Genomic DNA extraction from the blood cell samples was performed with the Qiagen DNeasy Blood Extraction Kit. Broad study findings and their caveats: Roughly uniform sequencing depth across donors was assumed in presence/absence analyses, although this assumption may not hold. A group of highly shared sequence variants was considered likely to be a technical artifact of the sequencing pipeline. The only immune exposure information available for the cohort was CMV serostatus. Because HLA typing was unavailable for some donors at each locus, only the typed subset was used in association tests. In vitro tests confirmed that a few of the cytomegalovirus-associated TCR beta chains recognize cytomegalovirus antigens. In a later genetic analysis, a missense DCLRE1C variant was associated with V-gene and J-gene trimming of TCR beta chains, and the association was replicated in an independent cohort. According to a later analysis, TCR association rates differed among HLA loci, with DRB1 alleles showing the most associated TCRs and HLA-C alleles showing the fewest. Because counts were too low, 15 to 20 rarely observed V segments, including chromosome 9 orphons, were excluded from the earlier analysis of 587 of the donors. The study listed 150 to 200 TCR beta chains as associated with cytomegalovirus. Correlated functional status among segregating V segments might be attributable to linkage disequilibrium, but an unknown experimental factor could not be ruled out. While some public TCRs were present in many individuals, most TCR sequences turned up only very rarely across donors. In a later analysis, several top co-occurrence clusters were reported to appear linked to parvovirus B19, influenza, CMV and Epstein-Barr virus. A further reported finding was that TCR beta sequences accurately predicted the HLA-A and HLA-B alleles for most subjects in the first cohort. An earlier analysis of approximately 590 of the donors showed that most TCR beta V segments appeared in productive rearrangements either about 90% or about 30% of the time, which broadly matched IMGT annotations. Assigning TCR associations to individual alleles was difficult when HLA alleles, especially DR and DQ, strongly co-occurred. In this cohort, only TCR beta chains were sequenced, and detectable features were limited by the absence of alpha or paired-chain data. According to the authors, the approach could potentially be generalized to other disease states and immunological phenotypes. Specific HLA alleles were associated with more than 15,000 TCR beta sequences at a false discovery rate of 0.05 in a later analysis. According to a later analysis, most CMV-associated TCR beta chains appeared to be HLA-restricted, and the HLA associations seemed to be driven largely by CMV exposure. A later genetic analysis reported fewer N-insertions in productive TCRs among donors in an Asian-associated ancestry cluster than the roughly 650-donor mean. In both the original and validation cohorts, the classifier was reported to diagnose cytomegalovirus status with high specificity and sensitivity. In a later analysis, HLA-associated TCR beta chains showed more clonal expansion and lower generation probabilities than non-associated chains that were equally common. The 87-base-pair reads could not distinguish some IMGT-functional V segments, including TRBV6-2 and TRBV6-3, so those segments were excluded.

V drops 7 bases and J drops 8 bases, leaving 14 bases in between. The germline V gene gives CDR1 as SNHLY and CDR2 as FYNNEI. The CDR3 measures 13 amino acids from cysteine to phenylalanine. The kept DNA is CDR3 alone, 39 bases in frame from the first base. The sample comprised PBMCs. The chain employs TRBV2 and TRBJ1-4, with TRBD1 perhaps the D gene, on 6 matching bases. The source is a man aged 40-49 years in good health and CMV-seropositive. The DNA sequence is given as TGTGCCAGCACCGCGAGAGGGGGAGAAAAACTGTTTTTT. Its translation is CASTARGGEKLFF.